The rows below give T cell receptor beta chains drawn from one sample of a study of T cell responses to AZD1222 COVID-19 vaccine. Repertoires were generated with immunoSEQ multiplex PCR, while TCRdb's copy carries only in-frame clones and drops some. In the table there are 100,000 or so clones, about nine tenths of which are singletons. Sequencing was performed on peripheral blood, taken on day 0 of AZD1222 vaccination. The receptors were gathered from an adult in good health. Both conserved end residues are part of each CDR3. The order of the fields is D gene, clone size, V gene, J gene, CDR3 protein, CDR3 DNA. The D gene is left open where the match is weak. The listing skips clone size in some rows; elsewhere it reads once, few, many or a size class.

NA	NA	TRBV9	TRBJ2-1	CASSVTDYNEQFF	TGTGCCAGCAGCGTAACAGACTACAATGAGCAGTTCTTC
NA	NA	TRBV3-1/TRBV3-2	TRBJ1-5	CASSPTAGDQPQHF	TGTGCCAGCAGCCCTACGGCGGGAGATCAGCCCCAGCATTTT
NA	NA	TRBV27	TRBJ1-2	CASSSVGYTF	TGTGCCAGCAGTTCGGTTGGCTACACCTTC
NA	NA	TRBV28	TRBJ1-1	CASSPLENLSGNPMNTEAFF	TGTGCCAGCAGTCCACTCGAAAACTTATCGGGCAACCCTATGAACACTGAAGCTTTCTTT
NA	NA	TRBV27	TRBJ1-6	CASSSLERGGSSPLHF	TGTGCCAGCAGTAGTTTAGAAAGGGGCGGTAGTTCACCCCTCCACTTT
NA	NA	TRBV7-9	TRBJ1-1	CASSSGLNTEAFF	TGTGCCAGCAGCTCGGGATTAAACACTGAAGCTTTCTTT
NA	once	TRBV19	TRBJ2-1	CASSLAFGEQFF	TGTGCCAGTAGTCTGGCTTTTGGTGAGCAGTTCTTC
NA	NA	TRBV28	TRBJ2-7	CASSFYNEQYF	TGTGCCAGCAGTTTTTATAACGAGCAGTACTTC
TRBD1	NA	TRBV5-1	TRBJ2-2	CASSRDRYNGELFF	TGCGCCAGCAGCCGGGACAGATACAACGGGGAGCTGTTTTTT
NA	NA	TRBV9	TRBJ2-1	CASSEGSYNEQFF	TGTGCCAGCAGCGAGGGATCCTACAATGAGCAGTTCTTC
TRBD1	NA	TRBV29-1	TRBJ2-1	CSPRTGDSYNEQFF	TGCAGCCCAAGGACAGGGGATAGTTACAATGAGCAGTTCTTC
NA	NA	TRBV28	TRBJ2-1	CASSLGRLVGNEQFF	TGTGCCAGCAGCTTAGGGAGACTAGTGGGTAATGAGCAGTTCTTC
NA	NA	TRBV6-5	TRBJ1-4	CASSYAPVEKLFF	TGTGCCAGCAGTTACGCGCCCGTTGAAAAACTGTTTTTT
NA	NA	TRBV5-1	TRBJ2-6	CASSLVAAGTSSGANVLTF	TGCGCCAGCAGCTTGGTAGCGGCAGGTACGAGCTCTGGGGCCAACGTCCTGACTTTC
NA	NA	TRBV5-1	TRBJ2-1	CASSLGGQVSYNEQFF	TGCGCCAGCAGCTTGGGGGGCCAGGTCTCCTACAATGAGCAGTTCTTC
NA	NA	TRBV2	TRBJ1-1	CASSFEEGGTEAFF	TGTGCCAGCAGTTTTGAAGAAGGGGGCACTGAAGCTTTCTTT
TRBD2	once	TRBV3-1/TRBV3-2	TRBJ2-3	CASQKDNPWGEGRGFTDTQYF	TGTGCCAGCCAAAAAGATAATCCGTGGGGGGAGGGCCGAGGATTCACAGATACGCAGTATTTT
NA	NA	TRBV27	TRBJ2-2	CASTKRNTGELFF	TGTGCCAGCACGAAGCGGAACACCGGGGAGCTGTTTTTT
TRBD1	NA	TRBV5-6	TRBJ1-4	CASSFFGTGGITNEKLFF	TGTGCCAGCAGCTTTTTCGGGACAGGGGGCATCACTAATGAAAAACTGTTTTTT
NA	NA	TRBV2	TRBJ1-5	CASSVGNQPQHF	TGTGCCAGCAGTGTAGGAAATCAGCCCCAGCATTTT
NA	NA	TRBV5-8	TRBJ2-7	CASYPLDLYEQYF	TGTGCCAGCTACCCGCTAGACCTCTACGAGCAGTACTTC
NA	NA	TRBV18	TRBJ2-4	CASSPPGLAKNIQYF	TGTGCCAGCTCACCACCTGGGTTAGCCAAAAACATTCAGTACTTC
TRBD1	NA	TRBV28	TRBJ2-4	CASRPDRVKNIQYF	TGTGCCAGCAGACCTGACAGGGTAAAAAACATTCAGTACTTC
NA	NA	TRBV27	TRBJ2-1	CASSLSRKNNEQFF	TGTGCCAGCAGTTTATCGAGGAAGAACAATGAGCAGTTCTTC
TRBD2	NA	TRBV28	TRBJ2-7	CASIGGLAGYEQYF	TGTGCCAGCATTGGAGGACTAGCGGGATACGAGCAGTACTTC
TRBD1	once	TRBV6-5	TRBJ1-1	CASSPGTGGTTEAFF	TGTGCCAGCAGTCCCGGGACAGGGGGAACCACTGAAGCTTTCTTT
NA	NA	TRBV27	TRBJ1-4	CASKVSSFYEKLFF	TGTGCCAGCAAGGTTAGCAGTTTTTATGAAAAACTGTTTTTT
NA	NA	TRBV6-5	TRBJ1-5	CASGGQGYSNQPQHF	TGTGCCAGCGGGGGGCAGGGTTATAGCAATCAGCCCCAGCATTTT
NA	NA	TRBV5-1	TRBJ2-1	CASSLDSGSYNEQFF	TGCGCCAGCAGCTTGGACAGCGGCTCCTACAATGAGCAGTTCTTC
TRBD2	NA	TRBV9	TRBJ2-7	CASSPRTSGSGEQYF	TGTGCCAGCAGCCCGAGGACTAGCGGGAGTGGCGAGCAGTACTTC
TRBD1	NA	TRBV7-3	TRBJ2-1	CASSLETGGYNEQFF	TGTGCCAGCAGCTTAGAGACAGGGGGCTACAATGAGCAGTTCTTC
TRBD1	NA	TRBV10-3	TRBJ1-2	CAIYGDSSYGYTF	TGTGCCATCTACGGGGACAGCTCCTATGGCTACACCTTC
NA	NA	TRBV9	TRBJ2-5	CASSADGQEETQYF	TGTGCCAGCAGCGCAGACGGACAAGAAGAGACCCAGTACTTC
TRBD1	NA	TRBV2	TRBJ2-7	CARSRTGGNEQYF	TGTGCCAGATCCCGGACAGGGGGCAACGAGCAGTACTTC
NA	NA	TRBV28	TRBJ1-2	CATNERGYTF	TGTGCCACCAATGAGCGAGGCTACACCTTC
TRBD1	NA	TRBV10-3	TRBJ1-1	CAIGMTGGHTEAFF	TGTGCCATCGGAATGACAGGGGGCCACACTGAAGCTTTCTTT
NA	medium-sized	TRBV6-1	TRBJ1-5	CASSEGVGTSGQPQHF	TGTGCCAGCAGTGAAGGGGTCGGGACATCTGGGCAGCCCCAGCATTTT
NA	NA	TRBV28	TRBJ1-5	CASSLLPGTQPNQPQHF	TGTGCCAGCAGTTTACTACCCGGGACTCAACCCAATCAGCCCCAGCATTTT
TRBD2	NA	TRBV10-1	TRBJ2-1	CASSESGGLYNEQFF	TGCGCCAGCAGTGAGAGCGGGGGGCTCTACAATGAGCAGTTCTTC
NA	NA	TRBV18	TRBJ2-3	CASSPVGDSTDTQYF	TGTGCCAGCTCACCGGTCGGGGATAGCACAGATACGCAGTATTTT
NA	NA	TRBV7-2	TRBJ1-5	CASSLYFGPNQPQHF	TGTGCCAGCAGCTTATACTTTGGACCTAATCAGCCCCAGCATTTT
NA	NA	TRBV11-3	TRBJ2-3	CASSNRDTQYF	TGTGCCAGCAGCAACCGGGATACGCAGTATTTT
NA	NA	TRBV2	TRBJ1-1	CAGSSNTEAFF	TGTGCCGGGTCGTCGAACACTGAAGCTTTCTTT
NA	NA	TRBV6-1	TRBJ1-4	CASSDGWGNEKLFF	TGTGCCAGCAGTGATGGGTGGGGGAATGAAAAACTGTTTTTT
NA	NA	TRBV5-1	TRBJ1-4	CASSLVGNEEKLFF	TGCGCCAGCAGCTTGGTGGGTAATGAGGAAAAACTGTTTTTT
NA	few	TRBV6-4	TRBJ2-1	CASSDSSSGGGHEQFF	TGTGCCAGCAGTGACTCATCTAGCGGAGGGGGCCATGAGCAGTTCTTC
TRBD1	NA	TRBV29-1	TRBJ1-1	CSVGDRGATGTEAFF	TGCAGCGTTGGGGACAGGGGGGCGACGGGCACTGAAGCTTTCTTT
NA	NA	TRBV9	TRBJ1-5	CANTQGGGKAQHF	TGTGCCAACACCCAAGGGGGAGGGAAAGCCCAGCATTTT
NA	NA	TRBV9	TRBJ1-2	CASFGQPYGYTF	TGTGCCAGCTTTGGACAGCCCTATGGCTACACCTTC
TRBD1	NA	TRBV2	TRBJ1-1	CASNLSPGTGESNTEAFF	TGTGCCAGCAATCTATCGCCAGGGACAGGGGAATCGAACACTGAAGCTTTCTTT
NA	NA	TRBV9	TRBJ2-7	CASSVEDRPYEQYF	TGTGCCAGCAGCGTAGAGGACAGACCCTACGAGCAGTACTTC
TRBD1	NA	TRBV19	TRBJ1-4	CARLGGRGQPQAATNEKLFF	TGTGCCAGACTGGGGGGCAGGGGGCAACCCCAGGCCGCAACTAATGAAAAACTGTTTTTT
NA	few	TRBV12-2	TRBJ2-3	CASRSRPGADTQYF	TGTGCAAGTCGCTCTCGCCCCGGGGCAGATACGCAGTATTTT
NA	NA	TRBV19	TRBJ2-7	CASSQVPYEQYF	TGTGCCAGTTCCCAGGTACCCTACGAGCAGTACTTC
NA	NA	TRBV28	TRBJ2-3	CASSLVGLTGNTDTQYF	TGTGCCAGCAGTTTAGTGGGGTTAACAGGGAACACAGATACGCAGTATTTT
NA	NA	TRBV6-5	TRBJ2-5	CASRRGLEETQYF	TGTGCCAGCAGGAGGGGCCTAGAAGAGACCCAGTACTTC
NA	NA	TRBV5-1	TRBJ1-1	CASSLLGWGTEAFF	TGCGCCAGCAGCTTATTAGGGTGGGGCACTGAAGCTTTCTTT